One sample yielded the 27 T cell receptor beta chains listed below, sequenced in a study of cytotoxic CD8 clonotypes in ibrutinib-treated CLL. Only in-frame clones appear in the TCRdb table, and some are missing; sequencing was by immunoSEQ multiplex PCR. The data contain about 140,000 clones, around 93% of them singletons. The sample here was PBMCs, taken after 12 months of ibrutinib treatment. The receptors were sampled from a human donor with chronic lymphocytic leukemia.

This chain joins TRBV9 and TRBJ2-3; D is unresolved. There are 13 residues in the CDR3. Germline CDR1 and CDR2: SGDLS and YYNGEE. V was trimmed by 3 bases and J by 5 bases, leaving 10 bases between them. CDR3 region: CASSARERDTQYF. Written as DNA, the CDR3 is TGTGCCAGCAGCGCTAGAGAAAGAGATACGCAGTATTTT.

The chain combines TRBV5-1 with TRBJ1-1; 7 nucleotides align to TRBD1. CDR3 size: 14 residues. Germline V gives CDR1 SGHRS, CDR2 YFSETQ. Trimming at V came to 2 bases and at J to 4 bases, leaving 5 bases not matched to a gene. The DNA of the CDR3 is TGCGCCAGCAGCTTAGACAGGGAGGGCACTGAAGCTTTCTTT. Residues: CASSLDREGTEAFF.

V usage is TRBV28 and J usage is TRBJ2-3; 8 bases line up with TRBD1. V was pared by 7 bases and J by 0 bases, with 6 bases of the junction left unmatched. Germline-derived CDR1 and CDR2 are MDHEN and SYDVKM. This CDR3 region has 15 residues. The CDR3 DNA follows: TGTGCCAGCACCCCGGGACAGGACAGCACAGATACGCAGTATTTT. Amino acids: CASTPGQDSTDTQYF. Looking up the rest from reference TRBV28 and TRBJ2-3 gives the full variable domain: DVKVTQSSRYLVKRTGEKVFLECVQDMDHENMFWYRQDPGLGLRLIYFSYDVKMKEKGDIPEGYSVSREKKERFSLILESASTNQTSMYLCASTPGQDSTDTQYFGPGTRLTVL.

V gene TRBV5-1 combines with J gene TRBJ2-7, with 9 bases identical to TRBD2. Germline CDR1 SGHRS, CDR2 YFSETQ. V was pared by 4 bases and J by 4 bases, with 21 bases of the junction left unmatched. This CDR3 contains 19 residues. The CDR3 loop is CASSLTGLADRNYYYEQYF. The CDR3 DNA is TGCGCCAGCAGCCTTACGGGACTAGCAGACCGCAACTATTATTACGAGCAGTACTTC.

This sequence joins TRBV13 and TRBJ2-5; D is perhaps TRBD2 (5 bases). Trimming took off 8 bases at V and 5 bases at J, with 9 bases between the two ends. This CDR3 is built from 11 residues. Germline CDR1 PRHDT, CDR2 FYEKMQ (reference sequence). The CDR3 bases are TGTGCCAGCGGACTGGTGGAGACCCAGTACTTC. Translated, it gives CASGLVETQYF. Combining the CDR3 with reference TRBV13 and TRBJ2-5 gives the whole variable domain AAGVIQSPRHLIKEKRETATLKCYPIPRHDTVYWYQQGPGQDPQFLISFYEKMQSDKGSIPDRFSAQQFSDYHSELNMSSLELGDSALYFCASGLVETQYFGPGTRLLVL.

The sample holds one count of this clone. The V and J genes are TRBV6-5 and TRBJ1-4, with TRBD1 identical over 7 bases. The CDR3 runs 13 residues. Losses at the gene ends were 6 bases for V and 8 bases for J; bases not matched to a gene: 6. Germline CDR1 is MNHEY and CDR2 is SVGAGI. The CDR3 protein is CASRQTTGEKLFF. DNA for the CDR3: TGTGCCAGCAGACAAACGACAGGGGAAAAACTGTTTTTT.

This rearrangement joins TRBV19 to TRBJ2-7, with D unclear. The CDR3 is 14 residues long. Germline V gene lookup returns CDR1 LNHDA and CDR2 SQIVND (reference sequence). The ends were cut back, 3 bases at V and 3 bases at J, with 12 bases in the middle. The DNA for the CDR3 is TGTGCCAGTAGTATCGGTCAGTTAGACTACGAGCAGTACTTC. This translates into CASSIGQLDYEQYF.

This chain uses TRBV9 with TRBJ2-2; 14 positions match TRBD2. From germline, CDR1 is SGDLS and CDR2 YYNGEE. V was clipped by 0 bases and J by 0 bases; unmatched bases: 10. The CDR3 runs to 21 residues. The chain's CDR3 is CASSVELGTSGGRANTGELFF. The CDR3 DNA reads TGTGCCAGCAGCGTAGAGCTTGGGACTAGCGGGGGACGCGCGAACACCGGGGAGCTGTTTTTT.

The chain is built from TRBV6-1 and TRBJ1-4; D perhaps matches TRBD1 (6 bases). The V end was cut by 2 bases, the J end by 2 bases, with 9 bases between. This CDR3 region has 15 residues. CDR1 and CDR2 from the germline V gene are MNHNS and SASEGT. CDR3 bases: TGTGCCAGCAGTGAAATGGGGGCGACTAATGAAAAACTGTTTTTT. Protein product: CASSEMGATNEKLFF.

The chain has TRBV6-6 and TRBJ2-7; a weak D match, TRBD2 (7 bases). Germline V gene lookup returns CDR1 MNHNY and CDR2 SVGAGI (reference sequence). Trimming cost V 0 bases and J 5 bases, with 17 bases left between them. The CDR3 contains 16 residues. CDR3 in DNA: TGTGCCAGCAGTTACTCGGGGCGGGGGCCGTCTCACGAGCAGTACTTC. It specifies CASSYSGRGPSHEQYF.

V gene TRBV7-3 combines with J gene TRBJ2-7; D call uncertain. Between the trimmed V and J ends, which lost 1 base and 2 bases, there was a span of 9 bases. CDR1 is SGHTA and CDR2 is FQGTGA in the germline V gene. This CDR3 region has 14 residues. The CDR3, as DNA: TGTGCCAGCAGCTTAAAGCTAGGCCCCTACGAGCAGTACTTC. It codes for CASSLKLGPYEQYF.

The chain has TRBV5-4 and TRBJ2-3; no firm D call. The germline V gene has CDR1 SGHNT and CDR2 YYREEE (reference sequence). There are 16 residues in the CDR3. Trimming shortened V by 2 bases and J by 0 bases, and 13 bases separated the two germline ends. The CDR3 sequence: CASSFSTPTSTDTQYF. The DNA of the CDR3 is TGTGCCAGCAGCTTCTCGACTCCGACTAGCACAGATACGCAGTATTTT.

V is TRBV15 and J is TRBJ2-7, with D unresolved. Deletions cut 0 bases from V and 7 bases from J, with 10 bases between. The V gene's germline CDR1 is LNHNV and CDR2 YYDKDF (reference sequence). CDR3 length: 13 amino acids. DNA of the CDR3: TGTGCCACCAGCAGAGATCTAGTTTGGGAGCAGTACTTC. It yields the protein CATSRDLVWEQYF.

The CDR3, as DNA: TGTGCCAGCAGTTACACTCAGGGGGACAATCAGCCCCAGCATTTT. This encodes CASSYTQGDNQPQHF. The rearrangement links TRBV6-6 to TRBJ1-5; 7 nucleotides align to TRBD1. The V gene end was trimmed by 2 bases and the J gene end by 3 bases; junction bases not matched to a gene: 4. This CDR3 contains 15 residues. The germline gives CDR1 MNHNY, CDR2 SVGAGI (reference sequence).

This chain joins TRBV28 and TRBJ2-5, with a possible D match to TRBD1 (5 bases). CDR3 length: 16 amino acids. Germline CDR1 is MDHEN and CDR2 is SYDVKM. V was pared by 2 bases and J by 1 base, with 14 bases between. DNA of the CDR3: TGTGCCAGCAGTTTACCCCGACAGTATTCCCAAGAGACCCAGTACTTC. This codes for CASSLPRQYSQETQYF.

Comments on this clone: One end of the junction fails to match germline, which may point to a read error. V gene TRBV15 combines with J gene TRBJ2-7; possibly TRBD2 for D (6 bases). The CDR3 has 11 residues. Germline assignment: CDR1 LNHNV and CDR2 YYDKDF (reference sequence). The CDR3 DNA reads TGTGCCACCGGAGGGGAGTACGGGCAGTACTTC. Amino acid sequence: CATGGEYGQYF.

This chain uses TRBV19 with TRBJ1-3; 7 nucleotides agree with TRBD1. V shed 3 bases, J shed 7 bases, and the junction held 18 bases outside the gene matches. The germline V gene encodes CDR1 LNHDA and CDR2 SQIVND (reference sequence). The CDR3 loop spans 18 amino acids. For the CDR3, the DNA is TGTGCCAGTAGTATCCTAACTGGCCGGGACAGCGCTTGGAACACCATATATTTT. Its translation: CASSILTGRDSAWNTIYF.

The chain employs TRBV5-4 and TRBJ2-7, with D possibly being TRBD1 (6 bases). Germline loops: CDR1 SGHNT, CDR2 YYREEE (reference sequence). Trimming left V 4 bases short and J 0 bases short, with 11 bases between. The CDR3 covers 14 residues. The CDR3 region has the DNA TGTGCCAGCAGCCCCGGACAGATCTCCTACGAGCAGTACTTC. It is translated as CASSPGQISYEQYF.

The chain employs TRBV6-1 and TRBJ2-1; no firm D call. The germline gives CDR1 MNHNS, CDR2 SASEGT. The ends were cut back, 7 bases at V and 0 bases at J, with 10 bases in the middle. This CDR3 is built from 14 residues. The CDR3: CASTKPDSYNEQFF. DNA of the CDR3: TGTGCCAGCACCAAGCCGGACTCCTACAATGAGCAGTTCTTC.

This chain joins TRBV10-1 and TRBJ2-5; the D is unclear. The CDR3 runs to 14 residues. Trimming stripped 3 bases from V and 5 bases from J, with 13 bases between. Per the germline V gene, CDR1 is WNHNN and CDR2 is SYGVQD (reference sequence). In DNA form, the CDR3 reads TGCGCCAGCAGTGATAAAGAGGCTGGGGAGACCCAGTACTTC. It specifies CASSDKEAGETQYF.

The chain has TRBV13 and TRBJ2-7, with TRBD2 identical over 13 bases. Trimming took 5 bases from V and 4 from J; bases not matched to a gene: 8. This CDR3 is 16 amino acids long. Germline V lookup: CDR1 PRHDT, CDR2 FYEKMQ (reference sequence). The DNA of the CDR3 is TGTGCCAGCAGCCTAAGACTAGCGGGAGGTTTTTACGAGCAGTACTTC. It translates to CASSLRLAGGFYEQYF.

This chain connects TRBV5-1 to TRBJ2-7; 10 positions match TRBD2. This CDR3 spans 15 amino acids. Germline CDR1 SGHRS, CDR2 YFSETQ. V lost 3 bases and J lost 1; bases outside the gene matches: 4. The CDR3 loop reads CASSSLAGESYEQYF. CDR3 coding DNA: TGCGCCAGCAGCTCCCTAGCGGGGGAGTCCTACGAGCAGTACTTC.

This chain uses TRBV5-1 with TRBJ2-7; D is tentatively TRBD1 or TRBD2 (5 bases each). Deletions cut 4 bases from V and 1 base from J, with 15 bases between. CDR3 length: 15 amino acids. Germline loops: CDR1 SGHRS, CDR2 YFSETQ. CDR3 DNA: TGCGCCAGCAGCCGGGTGGGGGTCACTTCCTACGAGCAGTACTTC. Encoded protein: CASSRVGVTSYEQYF. Combining the CDR3 with reference TRBV5-1 and TRBJ2-7 gives the whole variable domain KAGVTQTPRYLIKTRGQQVTLSCSPISGHRSVSWYQQTPGQGLQFLFEYFSETQRNKGNFPGRFSGRQFSNSRSEMNVSTLELGDSALYLCASSRVGVTSYEQYFGPGTRLTVT.

The CDR3 is CASQGWTEAFF. The CDR3, as DNA: TGTGCCAGCCAGGGGTGGACTGAAGCTTTCTTT. The chain uses TRBV28 and TRBJ1-1, with a tentative D call TRBD1 (6 bases). The CDR3 loop spans 11 amino acids. V lost 8 bases and J lost 5, with 9 bases in between. Germline CDR1 and CDR2: MDHEN and SYDVKM.

The chain is built from TRBV28 and TRBJ1-3, with TRBD1 as a possible D gene (6 bases). Germline V gives CDR1 MDHEN, CDR2 SYDVKM. V lost 6 bases and J lost 1, with 10 bases in between. CDR3 length equals 14 residues. CDR3 region: CASSPGQSGNTIYF. CDR3 DNA sequence: TGTGCCAGCAGCCCAGGACAGTCTGGAAACACCATATATTTT.

This clone was detected once. The V and J genes are TRBV7-9 and TRBJ2-3, with D perhaps TRBD2 (6 bases). This CDR3 has 15 amino acids. From germline, CDR1 is SEHNR and CDR2 FQNEAQ (reference sequence). Trimming pared 5 bases from V and 3 bases from J, leaving 15 bases between. CDR3 in amino acids: CASSPRDLGTDTQYF. The CDR3 DNA sequence: TGTGCCAGCAGCCCACGGGACTTGGGGACAGATACGCAGTATTTT.

A note on this clone: Other DNA sequences within the sample encode an identical CDR3. J is TRBJ2-5 and V is TRBV5-1; 7 nucleotides agree with TRBD1. The CDR3 spans 14 residues. Germline trimming cut 0 bases from V and 2 bases from J; bases unmatched to any gene: 1. Per germline, CDR1 SGHRS and CDR2 YFSETQ. The CDR3 protein is CASSLGQGQETQYF. CDR3 bases: TGCGCCAGCAGCTTGGGACAGGGACAAGAGACCCAGTACTTC.